This T cell receptor (beta chain) originates from a study of CD8+ T cells in alopecia areata (dated by TCRdb to 2017 to 2018). In terms of the full investigation: Treated patients were enrolled in an open-label pilot trial of oral tofacitinib, 5 to 10 mg twice daily, for moderate-to-severe alopecia areata. RNA was obtained with the PAXgene miRNA kit for fixed scalp, the miRNeasy kit for PBMCs, and the RNeasy kit for mouse skin. TCRbeta CDR3 regions were amplified by immunoSEQ multiplex PCR using 35 Vbeta forward and 13 Jbeta reverse primers. In humans, TCRbeta sequencing was performed on scalp tissue and on sorted CD4+ and CD8+ peripheral blood T cells from healthy controls and from patients with patchy or totalis/universalis alopecia areata. Tofacitinib was given for 6 to 18 months, followed by 6 months of follow-up off drug to assess delayed response and recurrence. Patients on tofacitinib were biopsied at baseline and after 4 and 24 weeks of treatment, and several of the patients also had a later scalp biopsy. To study T cell clonal expansion in alopecia areata, the researchers applied high-throughput TCRbeta sequencing to both the C3H/HeJ mouse model and human patients. Clonality in the scalp was compared among normal scalp (n=4), patchy alopecia areata scalp (n=8), and alopecia totalis/universalis scalp (n=8). What the authors observed across the whole study: Compared with normal scalp, lesional scalp, particularly in alopecia totalis/universalis, had higher clonality and more expanded CD8+ clones, which suggests antigenic drive. Unlike mouse skin, where gammadelta T cells dominate, normal human skin contains resident alphabeta T cells that get sequenced too, which complicates analysis of the scalp TCR repertoire. Shared TCR sequences between patients were less evident than in mice, which may be partly attributable to HLA diversity in the patient population.

V gives up 4 bases and J gives up 1 base, and the segment between their germline ends measures 12 bases. The CDR3 spans 15 residues, from the cysteine through the phenylalanine. The sequence is cut down to CDR3 DNA, 45 bases in frame from base 1. Based on the germline V gene, the CDR1 and CDR2 sequences are MNHEY and SVGAGI. Library preparation was by the immunoSEQ multiplex PCR assay. RNA was extracted from all samples and reverse transcribed into cDNA as template for TCR sequencing. SuperScript III was used to make first-strand cDNA, primed with a 2:1 mix of oligo-dT and random hexamers. Amplification bias was assessed with a synthetic immune receptor repertoire, and residual bias was removed computationally. From the authors' description of their analysis: Raw reads were preprocessed for error removal, and CDR3 was defined according to IMGT conventions as running from the conserved cysteine to phenylalanine. Clonality was calculated as 1 minus Shannon entropy normalized by log2 of the number of productive unique TCRs. CD4 or CD8 identity of scalp clones was inferred by cross-referencing scalp TCRbeta sequences with sorted blood CD4 and CD8 repertoires. This is the immuneACCESS table as TCRdb keeps it, with only in-frame sequences that have V and J called. A part of the clones is gone; compared with another copy, unresolved V genes explain less than half, and the rest is unexplained. The V and J calls and clone size were taken over from that table, and D and trimming were inferred from the DNA. Present in this sample are over 150,000 clones, 59% of which were seen just once. 14% to 15% of the sample belongs to the ten largest clones.

Read against the paper, the sample's time point label means: baseline before oral tofacitinib. Lesional scalp punch biopsies and peripheral blood were obtained from alopecia areata patients. PBMCs were separated by density centrifugation and stained for CD3, CD4 and CD8, after which CD4+ and CD8+ T cells were sorted on a FACSAria. This clone came up a few times. Which antigen it targets is not known. Base qualities are not recorded, but no much larger clone differs from it by a single base. This clonotype was obtained from a human donor with alopecia areata. The sequence joins TRBV6-5 to TRBJ2-3, with a weak D call of TRBD2 (5 bases match). Sample: CD4+ T cells sorted from blood, taken at week 0. Read as DNA, the sequence is TGTGCCAGCAGTTTCCATGACGGGGGCACAGATACGCAGTATTTT. Translated, this is CASSFHDGGTDTQYF.